Many counts were recorded for the clone carrying this TCR beta chain. What it binds is not known. The sample belongs to a study of neurological immune-mediated disorders. Study-wide findings and caveats: Phylogenetic grouping assigned the repertoires of 18 of 34 multiple sclerosis patients to a single cluster of related CDR3 sequences. This cluster may be a repertoire-level signature. Expanded clones shared no CDR3 amino acid sequences across subjects, suggesting private repertoires in all groups.

Germline V gene sequence: CDR1 SQVTM, CDR2 ANQGSEA. V gave up 2 bases and J gave up 8 bases; unmatched junction bases: 9. This CDR3 comprises 14 residues. For the unsorted libraries, 2 million PBMCs stored at -80 C served as input. The cDNA was produced through 5'RACE with 10-nucleotide random UMIs. TCRdb processed the 5' RACE reads anew with MiXCR; each CDR3 protein has one entry. The table records about 66,000 distinct CDR3 sequences, roughly 3.9% of them present only once. The sample comprised PBMCs. The clonotype comes from a man in his thirties or forties with multiple sclerosis. The J gene is TRBJ2-1, the V gene TRBV29-1, with 7 bases matching TRBD1. CDR3 amino acids: CSVELDRSRDEQFF. CDR3 sequence (DNA): TGCAGCGTTGAACTGGACAGGTCGCGGGATGAGCAGTTCTTC.